This T cell receptor beta chain was sequenced during a study of blood T cell repertoires in COVID-19. Study overall: Samples representing acute and convalescent COVID-19 were sourced from the United States, Italy and Spain. T cells, B-cell-depleted T cells, or PBMCs provided the cDNA or gDNA that served as material.

Using immunoSEQ multiplex PCR, the repertoire was profiled, and TCRdb retains in-frame clones only, with some absent. In the table there are about 66,000 clones, roughly 91% of which are singletons. The CDR3 loop spans 17 amino acids. Germline lookup yields CDR1 SGHAT and CDR2 FQNNGV. J lost 11 bases, V lost 4 bases, and 18 bases had no gene match. The chain combines TRBV11-2 with TRBJ2-3; 10 nucleotides line up with TRBD2. This sequence was found in a man in his sixties with acute or convalescent COVID-19. The specimen was peripheral blood. CDR3 in amino acids: CASSSGASGGLHIKQYF. The CDR3 DNA is TGTGCCAGCAGCTCCGGGGCTAGCGGGGGCTTACACATCAAGCAGTATTTT.